The 29 T cell receptor beta chains listed next were all sequenced from one sample in a study of PD-L1 blockade in urothelial cancer. Time point in this sample: peripheral blood 6 weeks after treatment start. Sequencing used immunoSEQ multiplex PCR; TCRdb keeps in-frame clones, though not all of them. The data hold about 30,000 clones, with 89% observed a single time. The source material was PBMCs, sampled around atezolizumab (anti-PD-L1) treatment. Receptor source: a man aged 80 or over with urothelial cancer.

This chain connects TRBV5-6 to TRBJ1-3; D is unclear. CDR1 and CDR2 from the germline V gene are SGHDT and YYEEEE. The CDR3 contains 12 residues. V was shortened by 4 bases and J by 4 bases, with 6 bases between the two germline ends. The chain's CDR3 is CASSLQGNTIYF. The CDR3, as DNA: TGTGCCAGCAGCCTCCAGGGAAACACCATATATTTT. The full variable domain, in which reference TRBV5-6 and TRBJ1-3 provide the parts outside the CDR3, is DAGVTQSPTHLIKTRGQQVTLRCSPKSGHDTVSWYQQALGQGPQFIFQYYEEEERQRGNFPDRFSGHQFPNYSSELNVNALLLGDSALYLCASSLQGNTIYFGEGSWLTVV.

This chain uses TRBV6-5 with TRBJ1-5; tentative D call: TRBD1 (5 bases). This CDR3 has 16 amino acids. In germline, CDR1 is MNHEY, CDR2 SVGAGI. Trimming pared 0 bases from V and 0 bases from J, leaving 9 bases between. This chain's CDR3 is CASSYSYRSSNQPQHF. CDR3 sequence (DNA): TGTGCCAGCAGTTACTCGTACAGGTCTAGCAATCAGCCCCAGCATTTT.

To note about this clone: An end of the junction differs from the germline gene, which may be a read error. This rearrangement joins TRBV28 to TRBJ2-7; 7 positions match TRBD2. The CDR3 sequence is 11 residues long. Per the germline V gene, CDR1 is MDHEN and CDR2 is SYDVKM. The CDR3, as DNA: TGTGCCAGCAGGGTAGGCGGGACTATACACTTC. This codes for CASRVGGTIHF.

The chain combines TRBV30 with TRBJ2-2; TRBD1 matches at 8 bases. The CDR3 consists of 14 residues. The germline CDR1 and CDR2 sequences are GTSNPN and SVGIG (reference sequence). The trim removed 2 bases at V and 5 bases at J, leaving 4 bases unmatched. CDR3 residues: CAWSRQGATGELFF. CDR3 DNA: TGTGCCTGGAGTCGGCAGGGGGCTACCGGGGAGCTGTTTTTT.

The V and J genes are TRBV5-1 and TRBJ2-1; TRBD2 matches at 8 bases. CDR1 SGHRS and CDR2 YFSETQ come from the germline V gene. Trimming at V came to 4 bases and at J to 6 bases, leaving 9 bases not matched to a gene. This CDR3 region has 15 residues. The CDR3 nucleotides are TGCGCCAGCAGCCTCGGACTAGCAATAGGCAATGAGCAGTTCTTC. Amino acids: CASSLGLAIGNEQFF. Full variable domain (missing parts from reference TRBV5-1 and TRBJ2-1): KAGVTQTPRYLIKTRGQQVTLSCSPISGHRSVSWYQQTPGQGLQFLFEYFSETQRNKGNFPGRFSGRQFSNSRSEMNVSTLELGDSALYLCASSLGLAIGNEQFFGPGTRLTVL.

Only one count was recorded for this clone. This chain connects TRBV7-2 to TRBJ1-2; D is unclear. Trimming cost V 3 bases and J 4 bases, with 6 bases left between them. CDR1 SGHTA and CDR2 FQGNSA come from the germline V gene. This CDR3 is 12 amino acids long. This chain's CDR3 is CASSFGPYGYTF. The DNA of the CDR3 is TGTGCCAGCAGCTTTGGGCCCTATGGCTACACCTTC.

The V gene is TRBV5-6, the J gene TRBJ2-7; D not resolved. Germline CDR1 SGHDT, CDR2 YYEEEE. V lost 3 bases and J 5 bases, leaving 15 bases between the germline ends. This CDR3 contains 14 residues. CDR3 sequence: CASSSARGIHEQYF. The CDR3, as DNA: TGTGCCAGCAGCTCCGCCCGCGGAATCCACGAGCAGTACTTC.

V and J are TRBV7-2 and TRBJ2-3; 7 bases are a match to TRBD2. The CDR3 is made up of 16 amino acids. V shed 1 base and J 0 bases; nucleotides not matched to a gene: 4. The germline V gene has CDR1 SGHTA and CDR2 FQGNSA. DNA for the CDR3: TGTGCCAGCAGCTTAGTGGGTAGCGGGAGCACAGATACGCAGTATTTT. It is translated as CASSLVGSGSTDTQYF.

The chain employs TRBV5-1 and TRBJ1-3; D unclear. CDR1 is SGHRS, CDR2 YFSETQ, per germline. CDR3 length: 16 residues. Trimming pared 0 bases from V and 0 bases from J, leaving 10 bases between. The CDR3 DNA reads as TGCGCCAGCAGCTTGGCTGGCGGAAGCTCTGGAAACACCATATATTTT. This encodes CASSLAGGSSGNTIYF.

V usage is TRBV10-2 and J usage is TRBJ1-5; 7 bases are shared with TRBD1. This CDR3 is built from 13 residues. Germline values: CDR1 WSHSY, CDR2 SAAADI. Unmatched junction bases numbered 6, after V lost 6 bases and J lost 7 bases. The DNA for the CDR3 is TGCGCCAGCAGGGGTACAGGGGCCCAGCCCCAGCATTTT. The encoded protein is CASRGTGAQPQHF.

The table lists this clone with a count of one. The chain recombines TRBV5-1 with TRBJ2-5; TRBD1 matches at 11 bases. CDR1 and CDR2 from the germline V gene are SGHRS and YFSETQ. J lost 2 bases, V lost 6 bases, and 9 bases had no gene match. This CDR3 contains 16 residues. CDR3 residues: CASKTGTGGFQETQYF. The CDR3 nucleotides read TGCGCCAGCAAAACAGGGACAGGGGGTTTTCAAGAGACCCAGTACTTC.

The V and J genes are TRBV6-6 and TRBJ1-2; 9 nucleotides match TRBD1. Germline V gene lookup returns CDR1 MNHNY and CDR2 SVGAGI (reference sequence). The ends lost 5 bases at V and 6 bases at J; junction bases unmatched: 10. CDR3 size: 15 residues. The CDR3 DNA reads as TGTGCCAGCAGTCAACAGGGGGCCACCCTAAATGGCTACACCTTC. Its translation: CASSQQGATLNGYTF.

The genes are TRBV5-4 and TRBJ2-5; TRBD2 matches 15 bases. The CDR3 covers 15 residues. The V segment lost 4 bases and the J segment 4 bases; nucleotides outside the gene matches: 2. Germline V gene lookup returns CDR1 SGHNT and CDR2 YYREEE (reference sequence). Here the CDR3 reads CASSVGLAGGETQYF. In DNA form, the CDR3 reads TGTGCCAGCAGCGTGGGACTAGCGGGAGGAGAGACCCAGTACTTC.

This chain uses TRBV6-4 with TRBJ2-2; TRBD1 matches at 9 bases. V gave up 6 bases and J gave up 5 bases; unmatched junction bases: 4. There are 14 residues in the CDR3. Germline V gene data show CDR1 as MRHNA and CDR2 as SNTAGT. In DNA form, the CDR3 reads TGTGCCAGCAGCGGGACAGGGAGGACCGGGGAGCTGTTTTTT. It yields the protein CASSGTGRTGELFF.

The gene calls are TRBV5-1 and TRBJ2-1; TRBD2 matches 8 bases. V lost 5 bases to trimming and J lost 0 bases; unmatched junction nucleotides: 7. In germline, CDR1 is SGHRS, CDR2 YFSETQ. The CDR3 is 16 residues long. The CDR3 loop reads CASRRGAGSSYNEQFF. CDR3 DNA: TGCGCCAGCAGGCGGGGGGCGGGAAGCTCCTACAATGAGCAGTTCTTC.

The genes are TRBV11-2 and TRBJ2-1; 12 bases align to TRBD2. The germline V gene has CDR1 SGHAT and CDR2 FQNNGV. This CDR3 has 17 amino acids. The V segment lost 8 bases and the J segment 9 bases; nucleotides outside the gene matches: 17. In DNA, the CDR3 is TGTGCCAGCGGGGGGAGACTAGCGGGAGATGGTTCCGCTGAGCAGTTCTTC. This sequence encodes CASGGRLAGDGSAEQFF.

V gene TRBV2 combines with J gene TRBJ2-2, with D possibly TRBD2 on 6 matching bases. CDR3 length: 15 amino acids. V shed 6 bases and J shed 0 bases, with 11 bases lying between them. Germline CDR1 and CDR2: SNHLY and FYNNEI. The CDR3 nucleotides read TGTGCCAGCAGCCCGGGAGTCTCGAACACCGGGGAGCTGTTTTTT. As protein: CASSPGVSNTGELFF.

The chain combines TRBV7-9 with TRBJ2-3; possible D gene TRBD1, 6 bases. Germline V lookup: CDR1 SEHNR, CDR2 FQNEAQ (reference sequence). V was pared by 1 base and J by 4 bases, with 9 bases between. This CDR3 spans 14 amino acids. The CDR3 sequence is CASSLVKGADTQYF. CDR3 sequence (DNA): TGTGCCAGCAGCTTAGTAAAGGGGGCAGATACGCAGTATTTT. The full variable domain, with the rest looked up from reference TRBV7-9 and TRBJ2-3, is DTGVSQNPRHKITKRGQNVTFRCDPISEHNRLYWYRQTLGQGPEFLTYFQNEAQLEKSRLLSDRFSAERPKGSFSTLEIQRTEQGDSAMYLCASSLVKGADTQYFGPGTRLTVL.

The rearrangement uses TRBV6-4 and TRBJ2-5; 7 nucleotides agree with TRBD1. Germline V lookup: CDR1 MRHNA, CDR2 SNTAGT. The CDR3 runs to 16 residues. After removal of 9 bases from V and 3 bases from J, the junction contained 16 bases not matched to a gene. The CDR3 DNA is TGTGCCAGACTCGACAGGGTTCCGCTTATCAAAGAGACCCAGTACTTC. Translating gives CARLDRVPLIKETQYF.

The chain links TRBV5-5 to TRBJ2-7, with D maybe TRBD2 (6 bases). Deletions cut 0 bases from V and 3 bases from J, with 10 bases between. CDR3 size: 14 residues. CDR1 is SGHKS and CDR2 is YYEKEE in the germline V gene (reference sequence). The CDR3 nucleotides read TGTGCCAGCAGCTTGGGCGGGGTCCTCTACGAGCAGTACTTC. Translation: CASSLGGVLYEQYF. Filled out from reference TRBV5-5 and TRBJ2-7, the complete variable domain reads DAGVTQSPTHLIKTRGQQVTLRCSPISGHKSVSWYQQVLGQGPQFIFQYYEKEERGRGNFPDRFSARQFPNYSSELNVNALLLGDSALYLCASSLGGVLYEQYFGPGTRLTVT.

The chain carries TRBV19 and TRBJ2-5; D may be TRBD1 (6 bases). The CDR3 loop spans 15 amino acids. Germline CDR1 LNHDA, CDR2 SQIVND (reference sequence). Trimming removed 2 bases from V and 1 base from J, with 11 bases in between. In nucleotides, the CDR3 is TGTGCCAGTAGTATAATATGGGACATCCAAGAGACCCAGTACTTC. Protein product: CASSIIWDIQETQYF. Combining the CDR3 with reference TRBV19 and TRBJ2-5 gives the whole variable domain DGGITQSPKYLFRKEGQNVTLSCEQNLNHDAMYWYRQDPGQGLRLIYYSQIVNDFQKGDIAEGYSVSREKKESFPLTVTSAQKNPTAFYLCASSIIWDIQETQYFGPGTRLLVL.

The chain links TRBV19 to TRBJ1-1, with 7 bases fitting TRBD1. The length of the CDR3 is 15 residues. The V gene's germline CDR1 is LNHDA and CDR2 SQIVND (reference sequence). Trimming took 6 bases from V and 0 from J; bases not matched to a gene: 7. CDR3 in amino acids: CASRKGQNMNTEAFF. The CDR3 coding sequence is TGTGCCAGTAGGAAGGGACAGAATATGAACACTGAAGCTTTCTTT.

This clone was counted between two and nine times. The rearrangement links TRBV6-6 to TRBJ2-7; 8 nucleotides line up with TRBD2. V lost 11 bases, J lost 11 bases, and 8 bases stayed unmatched. CDR1 is MNHNY, CDR2 SVGAGI, per germline (reference sequence). The CDR3 is 10 residues long. CDR3 region: CAAGRDSEYF. CDR3 sequence (DNA): TGTGCCGCCGGGAGGGATTCGGAGTACTTC.

The chain couples TRBV5-4 to TRBJ2-3, with 9 nucleotides matching TRBD2. The CDR3 has 17 amino acids. V lost 2 bases, J lost 4 bases, and 11 bases stayed unmatched. Germline values: CDR1 SGHNT, CDR2 YYREEE (reference sequence). This CDR3 reads CASSLGTGTSLSDTQYF. The CDR3 DNA reads as TGTGCCAGCAGCTTAGGAACCGGGACTAGCTTATCAGATACGCAGTATTTT.

The chain is built from TRBV2 and TRBJ2-7; D possibly corresponds to TRBD2 (6 bases). Germline loops: CDR1 SNHLY, CDR2 FYNNEI. This CDR3 is built from 15 residues. The germline V and J ends were trimmed by 7 bases and 2 bases, with 18 bases remaining between them. CDR3 DNA sequence: TGTGCCAGCACCCTGGCAACGGGAGACCCCTACGAGCAGTACTTC. Encoded protein: CASTLATGDPYEQYF.

V gene TRBV5-5 combines with J gene TRBJ2-1, with a weak D call TRBD2 (5 bases). V shed 1 base and J shed 2 bases, with 13 bases lying between them. Germline loops: CDR1 SGHKS, CDR2 YYEKEE (reference sequence). This CDR3 has 16 residues. CDR3 nucleotide sequence: TGTGCCAGCAGCTTGTATTCTGGAGGACCCTACAATGAGCAGTTCTTC. It codes for CASSLYSGGPYNEQFF.

This rearrangement joins TRBV7-9 to TRBJ2-1; 15 bases line up with TRBD2. The V gene end was trimmed by 4 bases and the J gene end by 8 bases; junction bases not matched to a gene: 6. CDR1 and CDR2 from the germline V gene are SEHNR and FQNEAQ (reference sequence). The CDR3 contains 16 residues. The CDR3 DNA sequence: TGTGCCAGCAGCTACGGACTAGCGGGAGGGGGCGATGAGCAGTTCTTC. Protein sequence: CASSYGLAGGGDEQFF. Combining the CDR3 with reference TRBV7-9 and TRBJ2-1 gives the whole variable domain DTGVSQNPRHKITKRGQNVTFRCDPISEHNRLYWYRQTLGQGPEFLTYFQNEAQLEKSRLLSDRFSAERPKGSFSTLEIQRTEQGDSAMYLCASSYGLAGGGDEQFFGPGTRLTVL.

This clone was counted once. This chain links TRBV4-1 with TRBJ2-1; a possible D gene is TRBD2 (5 bases). Trimming took 3 bases from V and 0 from J, leaving 12 bases between them. Germline assignment: CDR1 MGHRA and CDR2 YSYEKL. The CDR3 extends over 16 amino acids. CDR3 nucleotides: TGCGCCAGCAGCCAGCAACTAGGGAGCTCCTACAATGAGCAGTTCTTC. Protein product: CASSQQLGSSYNEQFF.

The chain is built from TRBV6-1 and TRBJ2-7; D is uncertain. The germline V gene has CDR1 MNHNS and CDR2 SASEGT. CDR3 length equals 15 residues. Trimming left V 0 bases short and J 3 bases short, with 12 bases between. Written as DNA, the CDR3 is TGTGCCAGCAGTGAAGCGGCCGGGTCCTACTACGAGCAGTACTTC. Translation: CASSEAAGSYYEQYF.